This is a list of T cell receptor beta chains from one sample in a study of blood T cell repertoires in COVID-19. Generated by immunoSEQ multiplex PCR, the TCRdb table keeps only in-frame clones and is missing some. The repertoire consists of over 250,000 clones, with over 75% occurring once and the leading ten covering 13%. Sequences were obtained from peripheral blood. The receptors shown here come from a human donor in a cohort sampled during active COVID-19. CDR3s include the opening cysteine and the closing phenylalanine or tryptophan. A D gene is named only where the DNA matches it firmly. Rows give clone size only sometimes, using once, few, many, or a class for an expanded clone.

j_call: TRBJ1-1
d_call: TRBD1
v_call: TRBV6-5
clone_size: NA
cdr3_nt: TGTGCCAGCAGCCAGGGGGACATAGGTTTCACTGAAGCTTTCTTT
cdr3_aa: CASSQGDIGFTEAFF

j_call: TRBJ1-3
d_call: NA
v_call: TRBV6-5
clone_size: NA
cdr3_nt: TGTGCCAGCAGCCCCTCCACAGGCTCTGGAAACACCATATATTTT
cdr3_aa: CASSPSTGSGNTIYF

j_call: TRBJ1-4
d_call: NA
v_call: TRBV7-2
clone_size: NA
cdr3_nt: TGTGCCAGCAGCTTAGGACAAATCCGGGGTAGTGAAAAACTGTTTTTT
cdr3_aa: CASSLGQIRGSEKLFF

j_call: TRBJ2-7
d_call: NA
v_call: TRBV18
clone_size: NA
cdr3_nt: TGTGCCAGCTCACCTGGTGGGCACTTTTCCTACGAGCAGTACTTC
cdr3_aa: CASSPGGHFSYEQYF

j_call: TRBJ2-5
d_call: NA
v_call: TRBV11-2
clone_size: NA
cdr3_nt: TGTGCCAGCAGCTTACGCTGGGCAGAGACCCAGTACTTC
cdr3_aa: CASSLRWAETQYF

j_call: TRBJ1-2
d_call: TRBD1
v_call: TRBV5-1
clone_size: NA
cdr3_nt: TGCGCCAGCAGCTTAGGACAGGAACCTAACTATGGCTACACCTTC
cdr3_aa: CASSLGQEPNYGYTF

j_call: TRBJ1-6
d_call: NA
v_call: TRBV6-5
clone_size: NA
cdr3_nt: TGTGCCAGCAGTTACGCAGCAGGAATTGTTAATTCACCCCTCCACTTT
cdr3_aa: CASSYAAGIVNSPLHF

j_call: TRBJ2-5
d_call: TRBD1
v_call: TRBV28
clone_size: NA
cdr3_nt: TGTGCCAGCAGCCGGACAGGGGGGACCCCACTTCAAGAGACCCAGTACTTC
cdr3_aa: CASSRTGGTPLQETQYF

j_call: TRBJ2-3
d_call: TRBD2
v_call: TRBV4-1
clone_size: NA
cdr3_nt: TGCGCCAGCAGCCAAGCCACCAGCGGGAGAGATACGCAGTATTTT
cdr3_aa: CASSQATSGRDTQYF

j_call: TRBJ2-1
d_call: NA
v_call: TRBV10-1
clone_size: NA
cdr3_nt: TGCGCTTCTGGAGGCTCGCAGTTCTTC
cdr3_aa: CASGGSQFF

j_call: TRBJ2-3
d_call: TRBD2
v_call: TRBV15
clone_size: NA
cdr3_nt: TGTGCCACCAGCCCAGCCGGAATTAGCGGGAGCTTGTATTTT
cdr3_aa: CATSPAGISGSLYF

j_call: TRBJ2-1
d_call: TRBD2
v_call: TRBV6-1
clone_size: NA
cdr3_nt: TGTGCCAGCAGTGAGGGGCTAGCGGGATTCAATGAGCAGTTCTTC
cdr3_aa: CASSEGLAGFNEQFF

j_call: TRBJ2-3
d_call: TRBD2
v_call: TRBV10-3
clone_size: once
cdr3_nt: TGTGCCATCAAATCGCTAGCGGGAGGCCCTAGCACAGATACGCAGTATTTT
cdr3_aa: CAIKSLAGGPSTDTQYF

j_call: TRBJ2-1
d_call: TRBD1
v_call: TRBV27
clone_size: NA
cdr3_nt: TGTGCCAGCAGTTCCGGGACAGGGAAATACAATGAGCAGTTCTTC
cdr3_aa: CASSSGTGKYNEQFF

j_call: TRBJ2-1
d_call: TRBD2
v_call: TRBV27
clone_size: NA
cdr3_nt: TGTGCCAGCAGTCGGACTAGCGGATACAATGAGCAGTTCTTC
cdr3_aa: CASSRTSGYNEQFF

j_call: TRBJ2-5
d_call: NA
v_call: TRBV15
clone_size: NA
cdr3_nt: TGTGCCACCAGCAGAGGAGGAGGGGCCGACGGGACCCAGTACTTC
cdr3_aa: CATSRGGGADGTQYF

j_call: TRBJ1-2
d_call: NA
v_call: TRBV19
clone_size: NA
cdr3_nt: TGTGCCAGTAGTATCCAAGGACAGCCTACTTTCACCTTC
cdr3_aa: CASSIQGQPTFTF